A selection of T cell receptor beta chains follows, all from one sample in a study of shared clonotypes between healthy human individuals. Clones were read by immunoSEQ multiplex PCR, and TCRdb kept only the in-frame ones, dropping some. Here the sample spans more than 2,000,000 clones, around nine tenths being singletons. Sequenced sample: naive CD4+ T cells sorted from blood. The source is a young man in good health. Each CDR3 is given with its conserved first and last residue. Size tells how often a clone was seen (once, few, many) or the class of an expanded clone, and some rows leave it out.

cdr3_aa: CASSPTRVGVAEQFF; v_call: TRBV7-2; clone_size: NA; j_call: TRBJ2-1
cdr3_aa: CASSVGGGGSKFAGELFF; v_call: TRBV9; clone_size: NA; j_call: TRBJ2-2
cdr3_aa: CASRSPGSPLHF; v_call: TRBV6-5; clone_size: once; j_call: TRBJ1-6
cdr3_aa: CAISRGASTDTQYF; v_call: TRBV10-3; clone_size: NA; j_call: TRBJ2-3
cdr3_aa: CASSQDGTAVSNQPQHF; v_call: TRBV4-1; clone_size: NA; j_call: TRBJ1-5
cdr3_aa: CASYRAGLNTGELFF; v_call: TRBV18; clone_size: NA; j_call: TRBJ2-2
cdr3_aa: CASNQGLNTEAFF; v_call: TRBV11-2; clone_size: NA; j_call: TRBJ1-1
cdr3_aa: CASSANSGYEGGYSNQPQHF; v_call: TRBV12-1; clone_size: NA; j_call: TRBJ1-5
cdr3_aa: CASSHFLTWEQETQYF; v_call: TRBV4-2; clone_size: NA; j_call: TRBJ2-5
cdr3_aa: CASSLEGSPANEQYF; v_call: TRBV5-1; clone_size: NA; j_call: TRBJ2-7
cdr3_aa: CASSLGGEGRETEAFF; v_call: TRBV7-9; clone_size: NA; j_call: TRBJ1-1
cdr3_aa: CASSLSGWDTGELFF; v_call: TRBV11-2; clone_size: NA; j_call: TRBJ2-2
cdr3_aa: CASSLGAGVEKLFF; v_call: TRBV7-6; clone_size: NA; j_call: TRBJ1-4
cdr3_aa: CAISEGSEPPDTQYF; v_call: TRBV10-3; clone_size: NA; j_call: TRBJ2-3
cdr3_aa: CASSIHPQGAAGEQYF; v_call: TRBV2; clone_size: NA; j_call: TRBJ2-7
cdr3_aa: CASSVGGVENIQYF; v_call: TRBV9; clone_size: NA; j_call: TRBJ2-4
cdr3_aa: CASSPRQGEETQYF; v_call: TRBV9; clone_size: NA; j_call: TRBJ2-5
cdr3_aa: CATRGVLSYNEQFF; v_call: TRBV6-6; clone_size: NA; j_call: TRBJ2-1
cdr3_aa: CASSENYRGHNYGYTF; v_call: TRBV6-1; clone_size: once; j_call: TRBJ1-2
cdr3_aa: CASSPLRVQETQYF; v_call: TRBV28; clone_size: NA; j_call: TRBJ2-5
cdr3_aa: CASSRDPSYNEQFF; v_call: TRBV7-2; clone_size: NA; j_call: TRBJ2-1
cdr3_aa: CASSVGGTSGGLPYEQYF; v_call: TRBV9; clone_size: NA; j_call: TRBJ2-7
cdr3_aa: CASSSYTGKIHSSYNEQFF; v_call: TRBV7-2; clone_size: NA; j_call: TRBJ2-1
cdr3_aa: CAISETRPKQETQYF; v_call: TRBV10-3; clone_size: NA; j_call: TRBJ2-5
cdr3_aa: CAWSGSRGRGEKLFF; v_call: TRBV30; clone_size: NA; j_call: TRBJ1-4
cdr3_aa: CASSSGTLPYEQYF; v_call: TRBV7-3; clone_size: NA; j_call: TRBJ2-7
cdr3_aa: CASSYSGQEETQYF; v_call: TRBV6-5; clone_size: NA; j_call: TRBJ2-5
cdr3_aa: CASSQGLVYEQYF; v_call: TRBV11-2; clone_size: NA; j_call: TRBJ2-7
cdr3_aa: CASKWGQGLNQPQHF; v_call: TRBV19; clone_size: NA; j_call: TRBJ1-5
cdr3_aa: CASSLGQTSGNTIYF; v_call: TRBV6-1; clone_size: NA; j_call: TRBJ1-3
cdr3_aa: CASSRREGTDTQYF; v_call: TRBV5-1; clone_size: once; j_call: TRBJ2-3
cdr3_aa: CASSLLGWEGNTEAFF; v_call: TRBV5-1; clone_size: NA; j_call: TRBJ1-1
cdr3_aa: CASSPVGGQGAFEQYF; v_call: TRBV18; clone_size: NA; j_call: TRBJ2-7
cdr3_aa: CASSLDLRSGNTIYF; v_call: TRBV7-9; clone_size: NA; j_call: TRBJ1-3
cdr3_aa: CASSLGPGQGGQPQHF; v_call: TRBV5-6; clone_size: NA; j_call: TRBJ1-5
cdr3_aa: CASSLQGLAGANEQFF; v_call: TRBV7-2; clone_size: NA; j_call: TRBJ2-1